The 6 T cell receptor beta chains below were found in one sample sequenced in a study of cytomegalovirus exposure and HLA in healthy donors. The PCR used 60 Vbeta and 13 Jbeta primers. Repertoires were generated with immunoSEQ multiplex PCR, while TCRdb's copy carries only in-frame clones and drops some. The table lists about 270,000 clones, around 66% of them singletons. The sample taken for sequencing was PBMCs. These TCRs come from a female donor in good health and CMV-seronegative.

The CDR3, as DNA: TGTGCCAGCAAACCGGGACAGTTAAACACTGAAGCTTTCTTT. Protein sequence: CASKPGQLNTEAFF. J is TRBJ1-1 and V is TRBV27; 7 nucleotides agree with TRBD1. Germline V gene lookup returns CDR1 MNHEY and CDR2 SMNVEV (reference sequence). V shed 7 bases and J 2 bases; nucleotides not matched to a gene: 7. This CDR3 is 14 amino acids long.

This clone was counted between two and nine times. The genes are TRBV5-1 and TRBJ1-2, with D unclear. CDR1 is SGHRS, CDR2 YFSETQ, per germline. This CDR3 region has 14 residues. V gave up 5 bases and J gave up 3 bases, with 14 bases separating them. In DNA, the CDR3 is TGCGCCAGCAGACCCTCCGAGGAGGACTATGGCTACACCTTC. It specifies CASRPSEEDYGYTF.

This rearrangement joins TRBV19 to TRBJ1-1; TRBD1 might be the D (5 bases). The V end lost 6 bases, the J end lost 5 bases, and 7 bases lay between the germline ends. The germline CDR1 and CDR2 sequences are LNHDA and SQIVND (reference sequence). The CDR3 is made up of 11 amino acids. The CDR3 is CASRKGTEAFF. The CDR3 DNA follows: TGTGCCAGTAGGAAGGGGACTGAAGCTTTCTTT.

The J gene is TRBJ2-2, the V gene TRBV11-2; possibly TRBD2 for D (6 bases). Between the trimmed V and J ends, which lost 5 bases and 2 bases, there was a span of 12 bases. CDR1 and CDR2 from the germline V gene are SGHAT and FQNNGV. The CDR3 is 15 residues long. The CDR3 loop is CASSVTGSNTGELFF. CDR3 sequence (DNA): TGTGCCAGCAGCGTAACCGGGAGTAACACCGGGGAGCTGTTTTTT.

V and J are TRBV2 and TRBJ2-5; maybe TRBD1 (5 bases). Germline V gene lookup returns CDR1 SNHLY and CDR2 FYNNEI. The V end was cut by 4 bases, the J end by 7 bases, with 7 bases between. The CDR3 is 11 amino acids. The chain's CDR3 is CASSAQGTQYF. CDR3 sequence (DNA): TGTGCCAGCAGTGCTCAGGGGACCCAGTACTTC. Drawing the rest from reference TRBV2 and TRBJ2-5, the complete variable domain is EPEVTQTPSHQVTQMGQEVILRCVPISNHLYFYWYRQILGQKVEFLVSFYNNEISEKSEIFDDQFSVERPDGSNFTLKIRSTKLEDSAMYFCASSAQGTQYFGPGTRLLVL.

The chain employs TRBV10-2 and TRBJ1-5; a possible D gene is TRBD1 (5 bases). The V gene's germline CDR1 is WSHSY and CDR2 SAAADI. This CDR3 is 13 amino acids long. The V end lost 6 bases, the J end lost 6 bases, and 12 bases lay between the germline ends. CDR3 in amino acids: CASRRGFGQPQHF. CDR3 DNA: TGCGCCAGCAGAAGGGGTTTTGGTCAGCCCCAGCATTTT.